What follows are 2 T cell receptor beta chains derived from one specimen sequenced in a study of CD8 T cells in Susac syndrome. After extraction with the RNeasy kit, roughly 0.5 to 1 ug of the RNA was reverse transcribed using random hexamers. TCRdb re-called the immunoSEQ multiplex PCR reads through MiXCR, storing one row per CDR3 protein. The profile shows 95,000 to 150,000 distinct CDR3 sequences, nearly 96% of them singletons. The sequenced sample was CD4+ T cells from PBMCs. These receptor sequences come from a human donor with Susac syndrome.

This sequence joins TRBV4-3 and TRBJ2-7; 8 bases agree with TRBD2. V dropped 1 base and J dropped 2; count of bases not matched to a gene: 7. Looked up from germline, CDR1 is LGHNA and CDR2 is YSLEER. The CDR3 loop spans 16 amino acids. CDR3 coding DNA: TGCGCCAGCAGCCAAGGGTATAGCGGGAACACCTACGAGCAGTACTTC. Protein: CASSQGYSGNTYEQYF.

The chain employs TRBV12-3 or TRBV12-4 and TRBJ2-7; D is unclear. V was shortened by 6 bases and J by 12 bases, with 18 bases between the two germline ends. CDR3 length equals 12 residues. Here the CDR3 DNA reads TGTGCCAGCAGCAGCGACGGTCCATGGCTGTACTTC. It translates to CASSSDGPWLYF.